Listed here are 3 T cell receptor beta chains from one sample, sequenced in a study of T cells in localized non-small cell lung cancer. This table comes from immunoSEQ multiplex PCR, and its TCRdb copy is limited to in-frame clones, with some not included. The sample has approximately 100,000 clones, approximately 91% seen once; the top ten hold about 4%. The sample consisted of PBMCs, taken before any cancer treatment. The source of these receptors is a woman aged 40 to 75 with stage II squamous cell lung carcinoma.

This clone was recorded only once. This chain uses TRBV19 with TRBJ2-6, with D unclear. Trimming stripped 1 base from V and 0 bases from J, with 10 bases between. In germline, CDR1 is LNHDA, CDR2 SQIVND (reference sequence). CDR3 size: 17 residues. CDR3 amino acids: CASSIGPKSSGANVLTF. CDR3 DNA sequence: TGTGCCAGTAGTATAGGACCGAAGAGCTCTGGGGCCAACGTCCTGACTTTC.

The V and J genes are TRBV5-4 and TRBJ1-2; the D gene is possibly TRBD1 (5 bases). V was trimmed by 4 bases and J by 5 bases, leaving 21 bases between them. CDR3 length: 16 amino acids. From germline, CDR1 is SGHNT and CDR2 YYREEE (reference sequence). The CDR3 spells CASSPRGWGGQYGYTF. The CDR3 DNA reads as TGTGCCAGCAGCCCGAGGGGCTGGGGAGGGCAGTATGGCTACACCTTC.

The V gene is TRBV5-1, the J gene TRBJ2-2, with no clear D. The length of the CDR3 is 14 residues. Germline V gene lookup returns CDR1 SGHRS and CDR2 YFSETQ. Trimming took 0 bases from V and 6 from J, leaving 9 bases between them. CDR3 bases: TGCGCCAGCAGCTTGGGGCAAACCCCCGGGGAGCTGTTTTTT. It encodes CASSLGQTPGELFF.